Listed here are 5 T cell receptor beta chains from one sample, sequenced in a study of T-cell reconstitution after alpha-beta-depleted transplantation in children. The authors prepared the TCRbeta library with unique molecular identifiers. MiXCR, applied by TCRdb to the PCR reads, yields one record per CDR3 protein. The data hold hundreds of thousands of distinct CDR3 sequences, with roughly 15% observed a single time. Material: PBMCs from the stem cell graft donor, obtained from the stem cell graft. These receptors originate from a human donor who donated a stem cell graft to a child with acute myeloid leukemia.

This chain links TRBV7-2 with TRBJ1-2; 10 positions match TRBD1. This CDR3 is built from 15 residues. The germline gives CDR1 SGHTA, CDR2 FQGNSA. V lost 5 bases and J lost 7; bases outside the gene matches: 10. CDR3 bases: TGTGCCAGCAGCCCGGGACAGGGGAGGGGTTTTGGCTACACCTTC. This encodes CASSPGQGRGFGYTF.

This clonotype was seen a few times. V usage is TRBV27 and J usage is TRBJ1-6; D unclear. Germline CDR1 and CDR2: MNHEY and SMNVEV (reference sequence). This CDR3 region has 14 residues. Between the trimmed V and J ends, which lost 3 bases and 9 bases, there was a span of 12 bases. In DNA, the CDR3 is TGTGCCAGCAGTTTGTCCCCATGGAGTTCACCCCTCCACTTT. This codes for CASSLSPWSSPLHF.

J is TRBJ2-3 and V is TRBV7-2, with 8 bases lining up with TRBD2. Germline V gives CDR1 SGHTA, CDR2 FQGNSA. J lost 5 bases, V lost 3 bases, and 16 bases had no gene match. The CDR3 runs to 18 residues. The CDR3 DNA follows: TGTGCCAGCAGCTTGCGAGGTCCCCCCGGACTAGCTTTAGATACGCAGTATTTT. It translates to CASSLRGPPGLALDTQYF.

This clonotype appeared many times. The chain couples TRBV20-1 to TRBJ1-1; a weak D match, TRBD1 (5 bases). The V end lost 0 bases, the J end lost 11 bases, and 13 bases lay between the germline ends. Germline V gene lookup returns CDR1 DFQATT and CDR2 SNEGSKA (reference sequence). The CDR3 has 12 residues. CDR3: CSARDPVGEAFF. For the CDR3, the DNA is TGCAGTGCTAGAGATCCGGTGGGGGAGGCTTTCTTT.

Ten or more counts support this clonotype. The chain combines TRBV7-6 with TRBJ1-1; D is possibly TRBD1 (5 bases). Trimming took off 2 bases at V and 0 bases at J, with 13 bases between the two ends. Germline V gene data show CDR1 as SGHVS and CDR2 as FNYEAQ. The CDR3 extends over 16 amino acids. CDR3 nucleotide sequence: TGTGCCAGCAGCTTATTCGGGACTGAGATGAACACTGAAGCTTTCTTT. It encodes CASSLFGTEMNTEAFF.